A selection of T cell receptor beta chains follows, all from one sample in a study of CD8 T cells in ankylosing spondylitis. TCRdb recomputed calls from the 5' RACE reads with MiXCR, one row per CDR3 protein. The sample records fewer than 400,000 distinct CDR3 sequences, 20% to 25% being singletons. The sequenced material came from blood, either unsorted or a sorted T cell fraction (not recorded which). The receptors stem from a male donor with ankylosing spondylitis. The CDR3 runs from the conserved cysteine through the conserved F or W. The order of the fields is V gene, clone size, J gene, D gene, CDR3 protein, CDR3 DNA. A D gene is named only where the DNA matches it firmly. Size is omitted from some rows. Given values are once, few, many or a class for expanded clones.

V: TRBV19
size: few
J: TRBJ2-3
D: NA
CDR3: CASSIFPGADTQYF
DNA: TGTGCCAGTAGTATCTTCCCGGGGGCAGATACGCAGTATTTT

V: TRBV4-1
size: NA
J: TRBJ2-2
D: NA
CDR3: CASSQDLVGVMNTGELFF
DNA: TGCGCCAGCAGCCAAGATCTGGTCGGGGTAATGAACACCGGGGAGCTGTTTTTT

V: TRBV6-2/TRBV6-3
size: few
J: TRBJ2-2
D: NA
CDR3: CASRRIADTGELFF
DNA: TGTGCCAGCAGGCGAATAGCGGACACCGGGGAGCTGTTTTTT

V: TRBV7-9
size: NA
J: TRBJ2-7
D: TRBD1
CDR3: CASSLRTGGPYEQYF
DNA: TGTGCCAGCAGCTTACGGACAGGGGGTCCCTACGAGCAGTACTTC

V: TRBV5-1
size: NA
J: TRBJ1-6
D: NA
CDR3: CASSLEGQGGSPLHF
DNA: TGCGCCAGCAGCTTGGAGGGGCAGGGTGGTTCACCCCTCCACTTT

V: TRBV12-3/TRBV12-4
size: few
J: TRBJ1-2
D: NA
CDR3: CASSSGQLYGYTF
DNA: TGTGCCAGCAGTTCAGGACAGCTATATGGCTACACCTTC

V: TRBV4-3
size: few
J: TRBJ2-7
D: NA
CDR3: CASSQEIDGTPSYEQYF
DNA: TGCGCCAGCAGCCAAGAGATAGATGGGACTCCTAGTTACGAGCAGTACTTC

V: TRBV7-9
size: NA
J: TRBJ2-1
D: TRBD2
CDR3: CASSSGTRDEQFF
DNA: TGTGCCAGCAGCTCCGGGACTAGGGATGAGCAGTTCTTC

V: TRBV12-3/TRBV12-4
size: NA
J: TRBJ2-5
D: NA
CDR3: CASSLAIQETEYF
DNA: TGTGCCAGCAGTTTAGCAATACAAGAGACCGAGTACTTC

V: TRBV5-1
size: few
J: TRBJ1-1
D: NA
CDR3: CASSLVHSTERDTEAFF
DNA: TGCGCCAGCAGCTTGGTACACTCCACCGAACGAGACACTGAAGCTTTCTTT

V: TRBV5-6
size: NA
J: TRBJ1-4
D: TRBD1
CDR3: CASSLVRQGTNEKLFF
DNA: TGTGCCAGCAGCTTGGTGCGACAGGGAACTAATGAAAAACTGTTTTTT